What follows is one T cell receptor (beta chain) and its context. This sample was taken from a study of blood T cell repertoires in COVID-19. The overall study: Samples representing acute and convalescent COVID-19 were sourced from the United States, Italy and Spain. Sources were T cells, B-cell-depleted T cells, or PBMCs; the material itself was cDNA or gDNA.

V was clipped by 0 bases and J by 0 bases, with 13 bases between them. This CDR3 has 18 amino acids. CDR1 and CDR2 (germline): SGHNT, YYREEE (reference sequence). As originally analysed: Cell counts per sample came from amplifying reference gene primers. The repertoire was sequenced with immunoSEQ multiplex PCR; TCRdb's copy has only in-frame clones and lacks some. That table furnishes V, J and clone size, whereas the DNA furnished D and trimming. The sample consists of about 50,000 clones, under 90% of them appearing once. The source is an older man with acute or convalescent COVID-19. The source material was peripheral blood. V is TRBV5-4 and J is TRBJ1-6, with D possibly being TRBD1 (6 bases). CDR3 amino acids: CASSLGGQTSSYNSPLHF. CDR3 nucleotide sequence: TGTGCCAGCAGCTTGGGAGGACAGACGAGCTCCTATAATTCACCCCTCCACTTT.